Below, 30 T cell receptor beta chains from the same sample are listed, as sequenced in a study of shared clonotypes between healthy human individuals. Assay: immunoSEQ multiplex PCR; the TCRdb copy retains only in-frame clones and omits some. This table holds millions of clones, around nine tenths found once. Sequences were obtained from naive CD4+ T cells sorted from blood. The subset denotes: CD45RA+ positively selected. The receptor source for this set is a man younger than 35 in good health.

This clone was recorded only once. The CDR3 sequence: CASSMGQGYEQYF. Here the CDR3 DNA reads TGCGCCAGCAGCATGGGACAGGGTTACGAGCAGTACTTC. This sequence joins TRBV5-1 and TRBJ2-7; 9 bases are a match to TRBD1. V trimming: 4 bases; J trimming: 4 bases; junction bases outside the gene matches: 3. Germline CDR1 and CDR2: SGHRS and YFSETQ. The CDR3 extends over 13 amino acids.

This rearrangement joins TRBV7-2 to TRBJ1-5, with unresolved D. Germline loops: CDR1 SGHTA, CDR2 FQGNSA. Trimming took 3 bases from V and 1 from J, leaving 10 bases between them. The CDR3 spans 15 residues. CDR3 in amino acids: CASSFAGISNQPQHF. The CDR3 bases are TGTGCCAGCAGCTTCGCGGGGATAAGCAATCAGCCCCAGCATTTT.

The chain couples TRBV7-9 to TRBJ1-2; possible D gene TRBD1, 5 bases. V was clipped by 6 bases and J by 4 bases, with 9 bases between them. This CDR3 has 12 amino acids. CDR1 SEHNR and CDR2 FQNEAQ come from the germline V gene (reference sequence). The CDR3 bases are TGTGCCAGCAGGGACATGGGCTATGGCTACACCTTC. It yields the protein CASRDMGYGYTF.

The chain carries TRBV20-1 and TRBJ2-7; unclear D gene. This CDR3 is 11 amino acids long. Germline V gives CDR1 DFQATT, CDR2 SNEGSKA (reference sequence). V was clipped by 6 bases and J by 6 bases, with 12 bases between them. The CDR3 is CSAIGSGEQYF. CDR3 DNA: TGCAGTGCCATAGGTTCGGGCGAGCAGTACTTC.

This chain uses TRBV7-9 with TRBJ2-1, with D hard to call. V lost 2 bases and J lost 3, with 5 bases in between. This CDR3 is built from 13 residues. Germline V gene data show CDR1 as SEHNR and CDR2 as FQNEAQ (reference sequence). CDR3 in DNA: TGTGCCAGCAGCTTAATGGGCTACAATGAGCAGTTCTTC. It encodes CASSLMGYNEQFF.

The chain is built from TRBV19 and TRBJ2-1; possible D gene TRBD1, 6 bases. Germline assignment: CDR1 LNHDA and CDR2 SQIVND (reference sequence). Trimming removed 9 bases from V and 5 bases from J, with 17 bases in between. The CDR3 runs 14 residues. The CDR3: CASRPLGGNNEQFF. CDR3 sequence (DNA): TGTGCCAGCCGACCCCTAGGGGGTAACAATGAGCAGTTCTTC.

V usage is TRBV7-9 and J usage is TRBJ1-1; no clear D gene. CDR3 length: 13 residues. Trimming removed 1 base from V and 3 bases from J, with 6 bases in between. Germline V lookup: CDR1 SEHNR, CDR2 FQNEAQ (reference sequence). The CDR3 bases are TGTGCCAGCAGCTTAGATTTGGACACTGAAGCTTTCTTT. Protein sequence: CASSLDLDTEAFF.

On this clone: The identical CDR3 is also encoded by other nucleotide sequences in the sample. DNA of the CDR3: TGCGCCAGCAGCTTGGCCGGACAGGGGGCAGGCTACGAGCAGTACTTC. Translation gives CASSLAGQGAGYEQYF. This chain uses TRBV5-1 with TRBJ2-7; 11 bases agree with TRBD1. CDR3 length: 16 residues. J lost 3 bases, V lost 0 bases, and 5 bases had no gene match. Germline V gives CDR1 SGHRS, CDR2 YFSETQ.

This chain uses TRBV13 with TRBJ2-1; D perhaps matches TRBD1 (7 bases). Looked up from germline, CDR1 is PRHDT and CDR2 is FYEKMQ (reference sequence). Trimming cost V 2 bases and J 8 bases, with 28 bases left between them. This CDR3 is built from 19 residues. CDR3 in DNA: TGTGCCAGCAGCTTACTGGGACAAGGCCCAGGGGGGAGATTGGATGAGCAGTTCTTC. Encoded protein: CASSLLGQGPGGRLDEQFF.

This chain uses TRBV4-2 with TRBJ2-1, with D perhaps being TRBD1 or TRBD2 (5 bases each). From germline, CDR1 is LGHNA and CDR2 YNFKEQ. The CDR3 covers 16 residues. Trimming removed 0 bases at V and 9 bases at J, with 18 bases between. The CDR3 is CASSQDDNPPGTEQFF. The CDR3 bases are TGTGCCAGCAGCCAAGATGACAACCCCCCGGGGACTGAGCAGTTCTTC.

The chain is built from TRBV5-6 and TRBJ2-1, with D perhaps assigned TRBD1 or TRBD2 (5 bases each). V gave up 0 bases and J gave up 6 bases, with 19 bases separating them. The CDR3 totals 17 residues. Germline V gene data show CDR1 as SGHDT and CDR2 as YYEEEE. The CDR3 sequence: CASSLGGAAVRVNEQFF. The CDR3 bases are TGTGCCAGCAGCTTGGGAGGGGCGGCTGTTAGGGTCAATGAGCAGTTCTTC.

The CDR3 DNA is TGTGCCAGCAGTGAAGGCGGGATTAACTCCTACGAGCAGTACTTC. As protein: CASSEGGINSYEQYF. This chain connects TRBV25-1 to TRBJ2-7; the D gene is possibly TRBD2 (6 bases). V shed 2 bases and J shed 0 bases, with 11 bases lying between them. CDR3 length: 15 residues. The germline V gene encodes CDR1 MGHDK and CDR2 SYGVNS.

With respect to this clone: The sample carries other DNA sequences with the same CDR3. The rearrangement links TRBV9 to TRBJ2-7; TRBD2 matches at 10 bases. Germline loops: CDR1 SGDLS, CDR2 YYNGEE. The CDR3 totals 16 residues. V lost 0 bases to trimming and J lost 2 bases; unmatched junction nucleotides: 5. CDR3 nucleotides: TGTGCCAGCAGCGTAGGGGGGCTAGCGGGAGCCTACGAGCAGTACTTC. Its protein is CASSVGGLAGAYEQYF.

V and J are TRBV5-1 and TRBJ2-3; D uncertain. This CDR3 has 13 residues. V lost 6 bases and J lost 3, with 11 bases in between. CDR1 and CDR2 from the germline V gene are SGHRS and YFSETQ. The DNA of the CDR3 is TGCGCCAGCATGGCCAGTCTGACAGATACGCAGTATTTT. It is translated as CASMASLTDTQYF.

Here the CDR3 reads CASSLDGLDTQYF. The DNA for the CDR3 is TGCGCCAGCAGCTTGGATGGACTAGATACGCAGTATTTT. The rearrangement links TRBV5-1 to TRBJ2-3; D is perhaps TRBD2 (5 bases). From germline, CDR1 is SGHRS and CDR2 YFSETQ. The CDR3 consists of 13 residues. V was pared by 0 bases and J by 5 bases, with 7 bases between. Filled out from reference TRBV5-1 and TRBJ2-3, the complete variable domain reads KAGVTQTPRYLIKTRGQQVTLSCSPISGHRSVSWYQQTPGQGLQFLFEYFSETQRNKGNFPGRFSGRQFSNSRSEMNVSTLELGDSALYLCASSLDGLDTQYFGPGTRLTVL.

V gene TRBV5-1 combines with J gene TRBJ1-1, with 9 nucleotides matching TRBD1. This CDR3 comprises 14 residues. The junction had 8 bases not matched to a gene; V was cut back by 4 bases and J by 7 bases. Germline V CDR1 and CDR2: SGHRS, YFSETQ. The CDR3 DNA follows: TGCGCCAGCAGCCTGCGTGCGACAGGGGGTGAAGCTTTCTTT. It codes for CASSLRATGGEAFF.

This sequence joins TRBV9 and TRBJ2-7; TRBD2 matches at 9 bases. After removal of 4 bases from V and 3 bases from J, the junction contained 5 bases not matched to a gene. Germline CDR1 and CDR2: SGDLS and YYNGEE. The CDR3 is 14 amino acids. CDR3 in amino acids: CASSPRAGGYEQYF. The CDR3 region has the DNA TGTGCCAGCAGCCCTCGAGCGGGGGGCTACGAGCAGTACTTC.

V and J are TRBV18 and TRBJ2-7; 7 nucleotides agree with TRBD1. The germline gives CDR1 KGHSH, CDR2 LQKENI. This CDR3 is 14 amino acids long. V shed 4 bases, J shed 10 bases, and the junction held 13 bases outside the gene matches. CDR3 amino acids: CASSRNQGDAPQYF. For the CDR3, the DNA is TGTGCCAGCTCACGCAATCAGGGGGATGCTCCCCAGTACTTC. Using reference TRBV18 and TRBJ2-7 for the parts outside the CDR3, the full variable domain is NAGVMQNPRHLVRRRGQEARLRCSPMKGHSHVYWYRQLPEEGLKFMVYLQKENIIDESGMPKERFSAEFPKEGPSILRIQQVVRGDSAAYFCASSRNQGDAPQYFGPGTRLTVT.

The V and J genes are TRBV6-1 and TRBJ1-5; D is unclear. Germline values: CDR1 MNHNS, CDR2 SASEGT. The CDR3 consists of 13 residues. Trimming shortened V by 5 bases and J by 2 bases, and 7 bases separated the two germline ends. This CDR3 is CASSSLGNQPQHF. CDR3 nucleotide sequence: TGTGCCAGCAGTTCCTTGGGCAATCAGCCCCAGCATTTT.

Comment on this clone: The same CDR3 arises from other DNA sequences in this sample as well. The chain links TRBV30 to TRBJ2-6; D not certain. Germline CDR1 reads GTSNPN; CDR2 reads SVGIG (reference sequence). The CDR3 has 15 residues. Trimming took 3 bases from V and 2 from J, leaving 11 bases between them. Here the CDR3 reads CAWSVGGAGANVLTF. The CDR3 DNA sequence: TGTGCCTGGAGCGTTGGTGGGGCTGGGGCCAACGTCCTGACTTTC. Using reference TRBV30 and TRBJ2-6 for the parts outside the CDR3, the full variable domain is SQTIHQWPATLVQPVGSPLSLECTVEGTSNPNLYWYRQAAGRGLQLLFYSVGIGQISSEVPQNLSASRPQDRQFILSSKKLLLSDSGFYLCAWSVGGAGANVLTFGAGSRLTVL.

This clone was seen a few times. The V call is TRBV28, the J call TRBJ2-5; 16 bases fit TRBD2. Germline V gene data show CDR1 as MDHEN and CDR2 as SYDVKM. This CDR3 has 15 residues. The trim removed 5 bases at V and 6 bases at J, leaving 3 bases unmatched. CDR3 residues: CASSLGLAGGKTQYF. CDR3 sequence (DNA): TGTGCCAGCAGTCTGGGACTAGCGGGGGGGAAGACCCAGTACTTC.

This chain connects TRBV2 to TRBJ1-6; 10 positions agree with TRBD1. Per the germline V gene, CDR1 is SNHLY and CDR2 is FYNNEI. Germline trimming cut 6 bases from V and 9 bases from J; bases unmatched to any gene: 2. The CDR3 consists of 13 residues. For the CDR3, the DNA is TGTGCCAGCAGAGACAGGGGGCCTTCACCCCTCCACTTT. This encodes CASRDRGPSPLHF.

This clone has a single count. The chain is built from TRBV10-3 and TRBJ2-3, with 11 bases lining up with TRBD1. The CDR3 covers 13 residues. The trim removed 6 bases at V and 6 bases at J, leaving 2 bases unmatched. Germline V gives CDR1 ENHRY, CDR2 SYGVKD. CDR3 nucleotide sequence: TGTGCCATCAGGGACAGGGGGCGGGATACGCAGTATTTT. It codes for CAIRDRGRDTQYF.

This clone was recorded a few times. The chain employs TRBV7-9 and TRBJ1-5, with D possibly being TRBD1 (5 bases). The germline gives CDR1 SEHNR, CDR2 FQNEAQ (reference sequence). Trimming removed 2 bases from V and 8 bases from J, with 16 bases in between. This CDR3 is built from 15 residues. CDR3 nucleotides: TGTGCCAGCAGCTTAAGGTCAGGAGGGGTTGAGCCCCAGCATTTT. Translation gives CASSLRSGGVEPQHF.

The V call is TRBV9, the J call TRBJ2-1, with 10 bases identical to TRBD1. This CDR3 is 15 amino acids long. CDR1 and CDR2 (germline): SGDLS, YYNGEE. Losses at the gene ends were 4 bases for V and 8 bases for J; bases not matched to a gene: 9. The CDR3 loop reads CASSPRQGAYDEQFF. The CDR3 DNA follows: TGTGCCAGCAGCCCTCGACAGGGGGCGTACGATGAGCAGTTCTTC. Using reference TRBV9 and TRBJ2-1 for the parts outside the CDR3, the full variable domain is DSGVTQTPKHLITATGQRVTLRCSPRSGDLSVYWYQQSLDQGLQFLIQYYNGEERAKGNILERFSAQQFPDLHSELNLSSLELGDSALYFCASSPRQGAYDEQFFGPGTRLTVL.

The J gene is TRBJ2-5, the V gene TRBV19, with 11 positions matching TRBD1. The V segment lost 6 bases and the J segment 4 bases; nucleotides outside the gene matches: 4. Per the germline V gene, CDR1 is LNHDA and CDR2 is SQIVND (reference sequence). The CDR3 length is 14 residues. CDR3 in amino acids: CASRGGQGGETQYF. For the CDR3, the DNA is TGTGCCAGTAGAGGGGGACAGGGGGGAGAGACCCAGTACTTC.

V and J are TRBV30 and TRBJ1-1; unclear D gene. V lost 4 bases and J lost 1, with 7 bases in between. The CDR3 is 12 residues long. CDR1 GTSNPN and CDR2 SVGIG come from the germline V gene (reference sequence). DNA of the CDR3: TGTGCCTGGACAGAACGGAACACTGAAGCTTTCTTT. Amino acid sequence: CAWTERNTEAFF.

This chain connects TRBV30 to TRBJ1-5; D is undetermined. The length of the CDR3 is 13 residues. Germline values: CDR1 GTSNPN, CDR2 SVGIG (reference sequence). The V gene lost 5 bases and the J gene lost 7 bases, with 15 bases spanning the gap. The CDR3: CAWVGGPGQPQHF. CDR3 in DNA: TGTGCCTGGGTAGGAGGGCCGGGACAGCCCCAGCATTTT.

The chain combines TRBV5-6 with TRBJ2-7; D is ambiguous. This CDR3 spans 12 amino acids. CDR1 is SGHDT and CDR2 is YYEEEE in the germline V gene. The ends were cut back, 0 bases at V and 9 bases at J, with 10 bases in the middle. CDR3 DNA: TGTGCCAGCAGCTTGGCCCAGGACGGGCAGTACTTC. This gives the protein CASSLAQDGQYF.

The count of this clone is one. This chain uses TRBV14 with TRBJ2-1; D is unresolved. The CDR3 is made up of 17 amino acids. Germline V gives CDR1 SGHDN, CDR2 FVKESK. Trimming left V 5 bases short and J 8 bases short, with 25 bases between. The CDR3 bases are TGTGCCAGCAGCTTCCACCACCCGCGGCCCCCCGTGGATGAGCAGTTCTTC. Residues: CASSFHHPRPPVDEQFF.